The 26 T cell receptor beta chains given below trace back to one sample, sequenced in a study of T-cell reconstitution after alpha-beta-depleted transplantation in children (dated by TCRdb to about 2016). The treatment or condition label for this specimen denotes: allogeneic hematopoietic cell transplantation with graft depleted of TCRalphabeta T cells and CD19 B cells. The library was made by PCR. These reads were obtained on an Illumina HiSeq 2500. Molecular barcoding was employed in the preparation of TCR libraries, with unique molecular identifiers being used to normalize TCRbeta repertoire quantification. The public reads were quality trimmed at Q25 with fastp and then assembled into clones with MiXCR by TCRdb, keeping productive beta chains. Rows merge per CDR3 protein into single entries with the most common DNA and genes. The sample records hundreds of thousands of distinct CDR3 sequences, about 12% of which are singletons. Jointly, the top ten make up 0.79% of the sample.

The sample here was PBMCs, taken before TCRalphabeta/CD19-depleted stem cell transplant. These receptors all come from a girl under 10 years old with congenital amegakaryocytic thrombocytopenia, due to receive a stem cell transplant.

This clonotype was counted many times. CDR3 sequence (DNA): TGTGCCAGCAGTTACGTGCCTCAGGGGTTAGAGACCCAGTACTTC. It specifies CASSYVPQGLETQYF. The gene calls are TRBV6-5 and TRBJ2-5; TRBD1 might be the D (6 bases). The V end was cut by 2 bases, the J end by 4 bases, with 14 bases between. Germline CDR1 and CDR2: MNHEY and SVGAGI. The length of the CDR3 is 15 residues.

This clonotype was found many times. The V gene is TRBV29-1, the J gene TRBJ2-7; D is undetermined. Germline V gene data show CDR1 as SQVTM and CDR2 as ANQGSEA. The CDR3 loop spans 13 amino acids. V was trimmed by 5 bases and J by 0 bases, leaving 11 bases between them. CDR3 residues: CSVFDSSSYEQYF. CDR3 coding DNA: TGCAGCGTTTTCGACTCGAGCTCCTACGAGCAGTACTTC.

The chain couples TRBV5-1 to TRBJ2-3, with D perhaps TRBD1 (6 bases). V was trimmed by 4 bases and J by 0 bases, leaving 15 bases between them. The CDR3 is made up of 16 amino acids. The germline CDR1 and CDR2 sequences are SGHRS and YFSETQ. Here the CDR3 DNA reads TGCGCCAGCAGCCCGTTGACAGGTTCTAGCACAGATACGCAGTATTTT. It encodes CASSPLTGSSTDTQYF.

Worth noting for this clonotype: Just one base apart from a much larger clone, this may be a read error. The chain carries TRBV29-1 and TRBJ2-5, with a tentative D call TRBD2 (6 bases). Germline assignment: CDR1 SQVTM and CDR2 ANQGSEA. V lost 7 bases and J 8 bases, leaving 29 bases between the germline ends. The CDR3 has 16 residues. The CDR3 region is CSGSGTLSRGLDTQYF. The CDR3 nucleotides are TGCAGCGGGTCCGGGACCCTATCCCGGGGGTTGGACACCCAGTACTTC.

This clonotype has a count of ten or more. V and J are TRBV5-1 and TRBJ2-3, with TRBD2 identical over 12 bases. The CDR3 covers 15 residues. V lost 3 bases to trimming and J lost 6 bases; unmatched junction nucleotides: 5. CDR1 is SGHRS and CDR2 is YFSETQ in the germline V gene. Written as DNA, the CDR3 is TGCGCCAGCAGCTGGGGACTAGCGGGTTCGGATACGCAGTATTTT. It yields the protein CASSWGLAGSDTQYF.

This chain links TRBV28 with TRBJ2-1, with 9 bases fitting TRBD2. CDR3 size: 15 residues. V trimming: 6 bases; J trimming: 4 bases; junction bases outside the gene matches: 7. Per germline, CDR1 MDHEN and CDR2 SYDVKM. The CDR3 bases are TGTGCCAGCAGAGTGGGACTAGCTTTATACAATGAGCAGTTCTTC. This sequence encodes CASRVGLALYNEQFF.

This clonotype was seen ten or more times. V and J are TRBV4-1 and TRBJ1-1; no clear D gene. Germline CDR1 and CDR2: MGHRA and YSYEKL. Between the trimmed V and J ends, which lost 6 bases and 6 bases, there was a span of 17 bases. The CDR3 runs 14 residues. The CDR3, as DNA: TGCGCCAGCAGTCTTACCGCGGGCAAGCCTGAAGCTTTCTTT. Encoded protein: CASSLTAGKPEAFF.

The chain combines TRBV20-1 with TRBJ1-6; D remains ambiguous. CDR3 size: 15 residues. CDR1 and CDR2 (germline): DFQATT, SNEGSKA (reference sequence). V shed 6 bases and J shed 5 bases, with 17 bases lying between them. CDR3 sequence: CSAQKYGQNNSPLHF. The DNA for the CDR3 is TGCAGTGCCCAAAAATATGGCCAGAATAATTCACCCCTCCACTTT.

This clonotype was picked up many times. This chain uses TRBV5-1 with TRBJ2-1, with 7 bases identical to TRBD1. CDR3 size: 17 residues. Germline loops: CDR1 SGHRS, CDR2 YFSETQ. Losses at the gene ends were 0 bases for V and 2 bases for J; bases not matched to a gene: 8. CDR3 residues: CASSLAPRTGPYNEQFF. The CDR3 DNA sequence: TGCGCCAGCAGCTTGGCCCCACGGACAGGACCCTACAATGAGCAGTTCTTC.

Notes on this clonotype: A much larger clonotype is one base distant, so this may be a read error. This chain joins TRBV4-1 and TRBJ2-1; TRBD2 aligns across 7 bases. V lost 1 base and J lost 7; bases outside the gene matches: 4. The germline V gene has CDR1 MGHRA and CDR2 YSYEKL. CDR3 size: 14 residues. The CDR3 coding sequence is TGCGCCAGCAGCCAAGTGACTAGCAAAAATGAGCAGTTCTTC. Protein product: CASSQVTSKNEQFF.

This clonotype was observed at least ten times. The chain couples TRBV29-1 to TRBJ2-7, with D possibly TRBD1 on 6 matching bases. The V gene lost 4 bases and the J gene lost 0 bases, with 16 bases spanning the gap. CDR3 length equals 15 residues. Germline CDR1 reads SQVTM; CDR2 reads ANQGSEA. Here the CDR3 DNA reads TGCAGCGTTGGGGATCCAGGGGCAGCCTCCTACGAGCAGTACTTC. Its protein product is CSVGDPGAASYEQYF.

This clonotype has just a few counts. The gene calls are TRBV28 and TRBJ1-3; weak D call: TRBD1 (6 bases). This CDR3 comprises 17 residues. The germline V gene encodes CDR1 MDHEN and CDR2 SYDVKM. Trimming shortened V by 4 bases and J by 0 bases, and 16 bases separated the two germline ends. The CDR3 region is CASSSPATGSSGNTIYF. The CDR3 nucleotides are TGTGCCAGCAGTTCGCCAGCAACAGGGAGCTCTGGAAACACCATATATTTT.

Turning to this clonotype: A much larger clone is a single base away; this may be a read error. The V call is TRBV2, the J call TRBJ1-2; no definite D call. This CDR3 has 11 amino acids. V lost 6 bases, J lost 1 base, and 3 bases lay in between. Germline CDR1 is SNHLY and CDR2 is FYNNEI. As DNA, the CDR3 is TGTGCCAGCAGCCATAACTATGGCTACACCTTC. Residues: CASSHNYGYTF.

The sample holds a few counts of this clonotype. V usage is TRBV30 and J usage is TRBJ1-1; D might be TRBD1 (5 bases). The CDR3 has 15 amino acids. V was pared by 0 bases and J by 3 bases, with 14 bases between. The germline V gene encodes CDR1 GTSNPN and CDR2 SVGIG (reference sequence). The CDR3 DNA sequence: TGTGCCTGGAGTGTTAGAATTTCCAGGGACACTGAAGCTTTCTTT. Its translation is CAWSVRISRDTEAFF.

The chain is built from TRBV20-1 and TRBJ2-7; possibly TRBD1 or TRBD2 for D (5 bases each). The CDR3 extends over 17 amino acids. V was shortened by 3 bases and J by 3 bases, with 24 bases between the two germline ends. The germline CDR1 and CDR2 sequences are DFQATT and SNEGSKA (reference sequence). CDR3 nucleotides: TGCAGTGCTAGGGGGCGCGGCGGGCAGGGTAACTACTACGAGCAGTACTTC. Translating gives CSARGRGGQGNYYEQYF.

The chain links TRBV6-5 to TRBJ2-1; D is unresolved. The CDR3 totals 11 residues. Germline V CDR1 and CDR2: MNHEY, SVGAGI. The V end lost 8 bases, the J end lost 10 bases, and 12 bases lay between the germline ends. The CDR3 is CASGRAGEQFF. For the CDR3, the DNA is TGTGCCAGCGGAAGGGCTGGGGAGCAGTTCTTC.

The V call is TRBV10-3, the J call TRBJ2-3, with 7 bases matching TRBD2. V lost 0 bases and J lost 9; bases outside the gene matches: 9. CDR1 is ENHRY and CDR2 is SYGVKD in the germline V gene. The CDR3 is 15 amino acids. The CDR3 DNA reads as TGTGCCATCAGTGAGTCGGCGGGGGAAGGATGGACGCAGTATTTT. Protein sequence: CAISESAGEGWTQYF.

V and J are TRBV30 and TRBJ2-5; TRBD2 agrees at 7 bases. Germline V CDR1 and CDR2: GTSNPN, SVGIG (reference sequence). The J segment lost 4 bases and the V segment lost 5 bases, leaving 1 base of the junction unmatched. The CDR3 is made up of 11 amino acids. The chain's CDR3 is CAWWGGETQYF. The CDR3 DNA reads TGTGCCTGGTGGGGGGGAGAGACCCAGTACTTC.

In DNA form, the CDR3 reads TGTGCCAGCAGCTTAGATGCGGACGGATATGGCTACACCTTC. It encodes CASSLDADGYGYTF. This chain uses TRBV7-9 with TRBJ1-2, with no clear D. The V end lost 1 base, the J end lost 5 bases, and 11 bases lay between the germline ends. Germline CDR1 SEHNR, CDR2 FQNEAQ (reference sequence). This CDR3 has 14 amino acids.

This clonotype was seen a handful of times. The V call is TRBV12-3 or TRBV12-4, the J call TRBJ1-5; D gene ambiguous. The CDR3 is made up of 13 amino acids. V dropped 8 bases and J dropped 3 bases, with 11 bases sitting between them. The DNA for the CDR3 is TGTGCCAGCGATCGCCAACTCAATCAGCCCCAGCATTTT. This gives the protein CASDRQLNQPQHF.

The table lists this clonotype with a few counts. The gene calls are TRBV6-5 and TRBJ2-1; 8 bases match TRBD2. The J segment lost 8 bases and the V segment lost 0 bases, leaving 6 bases of the junction unmatched. Germline values: CDR1 MNHEY, CDR2 SVGAGI. This CDR3 has 15 residues. The CDR3 loop reads CASSYSSGSRDEQFF. CDR3 in DNA: TGTGCCAGCAGTTACTCAAGCGGGAGTCGCGATGAGCAGTTCTTC.

This clonotype was detected a few times. The gene calls are TRBV7-8 and TRBJ2-5; D may correspond to TRBD1 or TRBD2 (5 bases each). The CDR3 runs 15 residues. Looked up from germline, CDR1 is SGHVS and CDR2 is FQNEAQ. The ends were cut back, 4 bases at V and 1 base at J, with 13 bases in the middle. The CDR3 spells CASSWGYLVQETQYF. The CDR3 DNA reads as TGTGCCAGCAGCTGGGGGTATCTTGTCCAAGAGACCCAGTACTTC.

This clonotype was seen only a few times. The rearrangement uses TRBV5-5 and TRBJ2-3; D might be TRBD1 or TRBD2, each matching 5 bases. Germline assignment: CDR1 SGHKS and CDR2 YYEKEE (reference sequence). The length of the CDR3 is 15 residues. V lost 2 bases and J lost 2, with 12 bases in between. CDR3 sequence (DNA): TGTGCCAGCAGCTTTAATTTCGGGGCCACAGATACGCAGTATTTT. Its translation: CASSFNFGATDTQYF.

At least ten counts were recorded for this clonotype. V is TRBV12-3 or TRBV12-4 and J is TRBJ2-3; 9 bases line up with TRBD2. The V segment lost 7 bases and the J segment 4 bases; nucleotides outside the gene matches: 9. The CDR3 sequence is 15 residues long. CDR3 sequence reads: CASKHSSGTPDTQYF. Here the CDR3 DNA reads TGTGCCAGCAAGCATTCTAGCGGGACTCCAGATACGCAGTATTTT.

This clonotype was seen repeatedly, ten times or more. The chain is built from TRBV9 and TRBJ2-7, with TRBD2 identical over 8 bases. The CDR3 has 14 amino acids. Losses at the gene ends were 3 bases for V and 1 base for J; bases not matched to a gene: 3. In germline, CDR1 is SGDLS, CDR2 YYNGEE. For the CDR3, the DNA is TGTGCCAGCAGCGAGGCGGGAGGTTCCTACGAGCAGTACTTC. Translated, it gives CASSEAGGSYEQYF.

This clonotype was detected many times. This chain connects TRBV7-6 to TRBJ2-7; unclear D gene. V was cut by 4 bases and J by 5 bases, with 6 bases left in between. CDR1 SGHVS and CDR2 FNYEAQ come from the germline V gene. The CDR3 contains 11 residues. The CDR3 DNA follows: TGTGCCAGCAGCTCCGGACACGAGCAGTACTTC. It codes for CASSSGHEQYF.